The 2 T cell receptor beta chains reported below all come from one sample, sequenced in a study of CD8 T cells in ankylosing spondylitis. TCRdb re-called the 5' RACE reads with MiXCR, one entry per CDR3 protein. Of under 950,000 distinct CDR3 sequences listed, around a fifth are singletons. These receptors lack a known antigen. Findings and limits, study-wide: Characteristic of ankylosing spondylitis blood, it appeared, was a TCR beta motif comprising about 8 highly homologous variants.

The source material was blood, either unsorted or a sorted T cell fraction (not recorded which). The origin of the receptors is a male donor with ankylosing spondylitis.

This clonotype was observed many times. V gene TRBV28 combines with J gene TRBJ2-1; D tentatively reads TRBD1 or TRBD2 (6 bases each). V was clipped by 4 bases and J by 6 bases, with 10 bases between them. The CDR3 sequence is 13 residues long. Germline-derived CDR1 and CDR2 are MDHEN and SYDVKM. The CDR3 reads CASSSPGANEQFF. The CDR3 DNA reads as TGTGCCAGCAGTTCCCCGGGGGCCAATGAGCAGTTCTTC.

In its sample, this clonotype was seen a few times. The rearrangement joins TRBV7-2 to TRBJ2-2; 8 bases align to TRBD2. CDR3 length: 17 amino acids. Looked up from germline, CDR1 is SGHTA and CDR2 is FQGNSA. Trimming took 4 bases from V and 7 from J; bases not matched to a gene: 14. Here the CDR3 reads CASSSSTSALRNGELFF. CDR3 DNA: TGTGCCAGCAGCTCCTCGACTAGCGCCCTACGTAACGGGGAGCTGTTTTTT. Full variable domain (remainder filled in from reference TRBV7-2 and TRBJ2-2): GAGVSQSPSNKVTEKGKDVELRCDPISGHTALYWYRQSLGQGLEFLIYFQGNSAPDKSGLPSDRFSAERTGGSVSTLTIQRTQQEDSAVYLCASSSSTSALRNGELFFGEGSRLTVL.